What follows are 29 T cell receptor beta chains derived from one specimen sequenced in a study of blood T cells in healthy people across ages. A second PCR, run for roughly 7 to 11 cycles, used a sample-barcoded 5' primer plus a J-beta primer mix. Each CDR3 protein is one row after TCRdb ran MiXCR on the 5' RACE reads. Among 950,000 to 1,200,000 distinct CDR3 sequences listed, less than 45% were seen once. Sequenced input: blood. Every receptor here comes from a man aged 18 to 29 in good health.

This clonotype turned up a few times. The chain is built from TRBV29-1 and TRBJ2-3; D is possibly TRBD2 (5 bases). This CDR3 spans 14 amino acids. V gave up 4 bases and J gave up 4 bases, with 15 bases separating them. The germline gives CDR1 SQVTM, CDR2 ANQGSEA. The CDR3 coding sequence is TGCAGCGTTGGTTTCCGGCTTAGCGCAGATACGCAGTATTTT. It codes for CSVGFRLSADTQYF.

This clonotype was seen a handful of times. The CDR3 coding sequence is TGTGCCGTCAGCAGCAGCGGAGGAGTTTATGGCTACACCTTC. It codes for CAVSSSGGVYGYTF. The chain carries TRBV6-6 and TRBJ1-2; D is unresolved. Germline V gene data show CDR1 as MNHNY and CDR2 as SVGAGI (reference sequence). This CDR3 has 14 amino acids. Trimming cost V 11 bases and J 5 bases, with 21 bases left between them.

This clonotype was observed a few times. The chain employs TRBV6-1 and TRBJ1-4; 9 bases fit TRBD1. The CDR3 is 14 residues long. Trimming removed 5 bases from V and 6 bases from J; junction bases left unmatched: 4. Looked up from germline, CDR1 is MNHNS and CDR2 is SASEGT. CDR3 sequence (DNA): TGTGCCAGCAGTTTACAGGGGGCGGATGAAAAACTGTTTTTT. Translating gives CASSLQGADEKLFF.

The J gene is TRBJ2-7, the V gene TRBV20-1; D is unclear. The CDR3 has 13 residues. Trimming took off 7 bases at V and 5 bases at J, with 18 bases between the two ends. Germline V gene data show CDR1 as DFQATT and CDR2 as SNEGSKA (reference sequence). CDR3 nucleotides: TGCAGTGTCCTGGACCCCTCGGCCCACGAGCAGTACTTC. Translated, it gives CSVLDPSAHEQYF.

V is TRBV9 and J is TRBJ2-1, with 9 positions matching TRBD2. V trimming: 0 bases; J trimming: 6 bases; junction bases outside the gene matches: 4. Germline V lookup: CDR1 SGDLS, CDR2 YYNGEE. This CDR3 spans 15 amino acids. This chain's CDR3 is CASSVEVTSGNEQFF. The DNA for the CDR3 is TGTGCCAGCAGCGTAGAAGTGACTAGCGGCAATGAGCAGTTCTTC.

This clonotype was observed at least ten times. For the CDR3, the DNA is TGCGCCAGCAGCCGCAGAAGAGGACTAGCGAGGGACAATGAGCAGTTCTTC. It encodes CASSRRRGLARDNEQFF. J is TRBJ2-1 and V is TRBV5-1; 9 bases fit TRBD2. The length of the CDR3 is 17 residues. The germline V gene has CDR1 SGHRS and CDR2 YFSETQ. J was trimmed by 5 bases and V by 4 bases; bases with no gene match: 13.

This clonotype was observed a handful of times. The CDR3 DNA follows: TGTGCCAGCAGCCAAGATTTGGTAGGCTCCTACAATGAGCAGTTCTTC. Translated, it gives CASSQDLVGSYNEQFF. The genes are TRBV4-2 and TRBJ2-1; D not resolved. The CDR3 totals 16 residues. The germline V and J ends were trimmed by 0 bases and 0 bases, with 9 bases remaining between them. Germline-derived CDR1 and CDR2 are LGHNA and YNFKEQ.

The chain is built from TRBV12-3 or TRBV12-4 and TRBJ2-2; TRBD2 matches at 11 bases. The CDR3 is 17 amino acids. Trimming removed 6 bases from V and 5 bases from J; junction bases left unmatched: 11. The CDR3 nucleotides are TGTGCCAGCAGAGGCCTGATCGGGACTAGCGGAACCGGGGAGCTGTTTTTT. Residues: CASRGLIGTSGTGELFF.

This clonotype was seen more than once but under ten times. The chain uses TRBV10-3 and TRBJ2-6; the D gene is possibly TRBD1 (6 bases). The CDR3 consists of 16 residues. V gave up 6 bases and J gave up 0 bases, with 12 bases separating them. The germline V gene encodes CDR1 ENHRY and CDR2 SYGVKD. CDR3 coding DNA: TGTGCCATCAGCTTGGGACACCTCTCTGGGGCCAACGTCCTGACTTTC. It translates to CAISLGHLSGANVLTF.

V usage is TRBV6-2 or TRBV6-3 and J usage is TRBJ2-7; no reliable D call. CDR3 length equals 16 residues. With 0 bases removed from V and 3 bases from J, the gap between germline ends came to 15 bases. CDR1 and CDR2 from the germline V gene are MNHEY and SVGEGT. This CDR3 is CASSYSRIHRYYEQYF. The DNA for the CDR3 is TGTGCCAGCAGTTACTCGAGGATTCACAGATACTACGAGCAGTACTTC.

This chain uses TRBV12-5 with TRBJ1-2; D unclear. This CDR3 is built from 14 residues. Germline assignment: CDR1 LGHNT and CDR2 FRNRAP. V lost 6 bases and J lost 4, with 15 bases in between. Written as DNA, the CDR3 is TGTGCTAGTGGCTCCCTTGGACGCAGCTATGGCTACACCTTC. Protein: CASGSLGRSYGYTF. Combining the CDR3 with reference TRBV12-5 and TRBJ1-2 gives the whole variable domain DARVTQTPRHKVTEMGQEVTMRCQPILGHNTVFWYRQTMMQGLELLAYFRNRAPLDDSGMPKDRFSAEMPDATLATLKIQPSEPRDSAVYFCASGSLGRSYGYTFGSGTRLTVV.

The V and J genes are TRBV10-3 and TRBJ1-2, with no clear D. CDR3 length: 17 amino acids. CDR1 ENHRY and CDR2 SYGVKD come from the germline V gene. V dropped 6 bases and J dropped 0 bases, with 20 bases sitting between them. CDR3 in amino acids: CAISRDKLVVANYGYTF. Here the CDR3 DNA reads TGTGCCATCAGCCGAGACAAGCTTGTCGTAGCTAACTATGGCTACACCTTC.

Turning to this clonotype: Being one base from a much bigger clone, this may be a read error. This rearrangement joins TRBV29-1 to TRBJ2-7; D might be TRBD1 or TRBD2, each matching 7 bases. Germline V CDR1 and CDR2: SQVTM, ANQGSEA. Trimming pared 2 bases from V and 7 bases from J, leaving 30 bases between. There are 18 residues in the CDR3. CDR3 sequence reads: CSVEPGGGTSPSYNEQYF. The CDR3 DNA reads TGCAGCGTTGAACCAGGGGGGGGCACCTCACCCTCCTACAATGAGCAGTACTTC.

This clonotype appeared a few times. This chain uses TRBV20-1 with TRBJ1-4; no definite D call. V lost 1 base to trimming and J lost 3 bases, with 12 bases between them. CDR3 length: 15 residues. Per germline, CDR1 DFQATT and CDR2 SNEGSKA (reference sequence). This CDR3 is CSARVRGSANEKLFF. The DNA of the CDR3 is TGCAGTGCTAGAGTTCGGGGTTCGGCTAATGAAAAACTGTTTTTT.

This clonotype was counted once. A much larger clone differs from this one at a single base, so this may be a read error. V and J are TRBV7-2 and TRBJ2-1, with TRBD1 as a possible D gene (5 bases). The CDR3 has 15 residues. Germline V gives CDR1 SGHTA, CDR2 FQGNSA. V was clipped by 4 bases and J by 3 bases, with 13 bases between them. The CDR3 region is CASSYARQSYNEQFF. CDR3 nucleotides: TGTGCCAGCAGCTACGCGAGACAGAGCTACAATGAGCAGTTCTTC.

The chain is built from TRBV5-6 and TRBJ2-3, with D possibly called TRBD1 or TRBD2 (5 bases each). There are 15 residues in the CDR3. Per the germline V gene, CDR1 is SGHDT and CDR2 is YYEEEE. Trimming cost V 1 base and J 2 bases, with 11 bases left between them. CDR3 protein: CASSLTGTPTDTQYF. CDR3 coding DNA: TGTGCCAGCAGCTTGACGGGGACCCCCACAGATACGCAGTATTTT.

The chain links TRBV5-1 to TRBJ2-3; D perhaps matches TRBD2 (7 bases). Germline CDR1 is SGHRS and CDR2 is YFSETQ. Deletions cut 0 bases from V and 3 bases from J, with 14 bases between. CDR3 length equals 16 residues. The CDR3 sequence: CASSLAAGAWTDTQYF. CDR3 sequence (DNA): TGCGCCAGCAGCTTGGCCGCGGGGGCGTGGACAGATACGCAGTATTTT.

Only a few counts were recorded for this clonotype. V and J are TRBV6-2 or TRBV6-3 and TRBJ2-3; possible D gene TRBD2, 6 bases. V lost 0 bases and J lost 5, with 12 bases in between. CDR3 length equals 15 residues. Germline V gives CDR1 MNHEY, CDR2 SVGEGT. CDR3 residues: CASSYSRLARDTQYF. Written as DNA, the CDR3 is TGTGCCAGCAGTTACTCGAGGCTAGCGAGAGATACGCAGTATTTT.

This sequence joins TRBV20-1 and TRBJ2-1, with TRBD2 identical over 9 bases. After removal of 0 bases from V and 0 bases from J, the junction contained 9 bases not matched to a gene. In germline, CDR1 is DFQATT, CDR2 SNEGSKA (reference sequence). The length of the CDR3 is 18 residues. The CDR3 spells CSARDSAGGPISYNEQFF. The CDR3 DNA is TGCAGTGCTAGAGATTCAGCGGGGGGTCCTATCTCCTACAATGAGCAGTTCTTC.

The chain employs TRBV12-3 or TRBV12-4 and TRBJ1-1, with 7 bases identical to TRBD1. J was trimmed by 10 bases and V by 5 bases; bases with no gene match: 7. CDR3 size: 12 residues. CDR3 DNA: TGTGCCAGCAGTCATAGACAGGGAGGAGCTTTCTTT. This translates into CASSHRQGGAFF.

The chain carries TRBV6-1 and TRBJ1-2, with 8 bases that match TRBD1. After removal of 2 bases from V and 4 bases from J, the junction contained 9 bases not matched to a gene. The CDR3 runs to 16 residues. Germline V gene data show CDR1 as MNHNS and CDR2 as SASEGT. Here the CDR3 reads CASSEFGQGSSYGYTF. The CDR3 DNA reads TGTGCCAGCAGTGAATTTGGACAGGGAAGCAGCTATGGCTACACCTTC.

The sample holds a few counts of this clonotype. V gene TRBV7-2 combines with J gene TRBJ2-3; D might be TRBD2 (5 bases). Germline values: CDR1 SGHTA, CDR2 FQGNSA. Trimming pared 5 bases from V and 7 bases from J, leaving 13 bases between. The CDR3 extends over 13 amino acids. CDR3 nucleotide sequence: TGTGCCAGCAGCGGAGGTCGAGGTAATACGCAGTATTTT. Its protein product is CASSGGRGNTQYF.

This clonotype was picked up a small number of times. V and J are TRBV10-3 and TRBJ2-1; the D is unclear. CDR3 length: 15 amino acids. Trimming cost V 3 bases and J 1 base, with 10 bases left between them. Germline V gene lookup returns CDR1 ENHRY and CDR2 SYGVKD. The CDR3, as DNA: TGTGCCATCAGTGATGGCCCTCGGTCCTACAATGAGCAGTTCTTC. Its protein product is CAISDGPRSYNEQFF.

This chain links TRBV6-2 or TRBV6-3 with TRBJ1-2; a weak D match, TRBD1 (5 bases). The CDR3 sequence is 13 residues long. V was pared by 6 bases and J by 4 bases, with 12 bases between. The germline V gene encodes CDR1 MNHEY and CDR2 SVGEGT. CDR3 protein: CASRPTGFYGYTF. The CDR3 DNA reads TGTGCCAGCAGACCCACAGGTTTCTATGGCTACACCTTC.

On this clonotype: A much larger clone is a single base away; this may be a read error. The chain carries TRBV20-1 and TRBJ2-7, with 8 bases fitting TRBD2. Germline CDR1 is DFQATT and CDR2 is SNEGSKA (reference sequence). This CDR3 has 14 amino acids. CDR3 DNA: TGCAGTGCTCCCAAAACCGGGAGGGACTACGAGCGGTACTTC. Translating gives CSAPKTGRDYERYF.

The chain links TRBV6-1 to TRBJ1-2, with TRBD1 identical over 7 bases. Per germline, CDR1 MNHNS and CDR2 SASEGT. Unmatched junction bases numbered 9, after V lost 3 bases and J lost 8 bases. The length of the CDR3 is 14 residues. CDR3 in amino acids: CASSEKTGVGGYTF. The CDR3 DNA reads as TGTGCCAGCAGTGAGAAAACAGGGGTTGGCGGCTACACCTTC.

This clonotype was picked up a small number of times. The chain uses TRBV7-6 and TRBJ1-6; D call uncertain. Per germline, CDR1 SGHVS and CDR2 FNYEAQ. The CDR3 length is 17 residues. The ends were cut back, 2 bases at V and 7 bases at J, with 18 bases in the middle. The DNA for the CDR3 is TGTGCCAGCAGCTTAACCCGAGCGGACTGGCCAAATTCACCCCTCCACTTT. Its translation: CASSLTRADWPNSPLHF.

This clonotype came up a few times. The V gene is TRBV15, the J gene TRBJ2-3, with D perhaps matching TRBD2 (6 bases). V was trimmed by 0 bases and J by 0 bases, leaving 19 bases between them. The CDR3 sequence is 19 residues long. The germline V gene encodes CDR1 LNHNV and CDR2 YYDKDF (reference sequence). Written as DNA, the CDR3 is TGTGCCACCAGCAGAGATTCTAGCGAGTCGCTCCAAAGCACAGATACGCAGTATTTT. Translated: CATSRDSSESLQSTDTQYF. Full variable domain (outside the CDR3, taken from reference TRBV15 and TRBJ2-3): DAMVIQNPRYQVTQFGKPVTLSCSQTLNHNVMYWYQQKSSQAPKLLFHYYDKDFNNEADTPDNFQSRRPNTSFCFLDIRSPGLGDTAMYLCATSRDSSESLQSTDTQYFGPGTRLTVL.

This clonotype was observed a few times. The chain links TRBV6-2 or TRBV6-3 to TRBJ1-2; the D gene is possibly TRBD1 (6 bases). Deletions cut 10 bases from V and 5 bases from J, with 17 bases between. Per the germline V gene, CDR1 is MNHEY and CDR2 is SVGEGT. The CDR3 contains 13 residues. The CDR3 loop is CATNKQGFYGYTF. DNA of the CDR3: TGTGCCACCAACAAACAGGGTTTTTATGGCTACACCTTC.